These 9 T cell receptor beta chains originate from one sample sequenced in a study of shared clonotypes between healthy human individuals. Clones were read by immunoSEQ multiplex PCR, and TCRdb kept only the in-frame ones, dropping some. Altogether 550,000 to 600,000 clones are present, roughly four fifths being singletons, with the ten largest covering about 12%. What was sequenced was PBMCs. The receptors come from a woman in her thirties or forties in good health. Some clones in this sample may be carry-over from other donors' samples.

The chain joins TRBV10-2 to TRBJ2-6, with a tentative D call TRBD1 (6 bases). Germline values: CDR1 WSHSY, CDR2 SAAADI. The CDR3 spans 14 residues. Trimming pared 10 bases from V and 0 bases from J, leaving 10 bases between. The CDR3 loop reads CATDRSSGANVLTF. The CDR3 DNA follows: TGCGCCACAGACAGGAGCTCTGGGGCCAACGTCCTGACTTTC.

A single count supports this clone. This CDR3 is CASSLAVRGPQHF. The DNA of the CDR3 is TGTGCCAGCAGCTTAGCGGTAAGGGGGCCCCAGCATTTT. The chain links TRBV7-2 to TRBJ1-5; the D gene is possibly TRBD1 (5 bases). This CDR3 region has 13 residues. CDR1 is SGHTA, CDR2 FQGNSA, per germline. The V end was cut by 0 bases, the J end by 9 bases, with 9 bases between. The whole variable domain, filled in from reference TRBV7-2 and TRBJ1-5, reads GAGVSQSPSNKVTEKGKDVELRCDPISGHTALYWYRQSLGQGLEFLIYFQGNSAPDKSGLPSDRFSAERTGGSVSTLTIQRTQQEDSAVYLCASSLAVRGPQHFGDGTRLSIL.

This chain uses TRBV10-1 with TRBJ2-1, with D possibly matching TRBD1 (5 bases). Trimming left V 1 base short and J 6 bases short, with 16 bases between. CDR1 is WNHNN, CDR2 SYGVQD, per germline (reference sequence). The CDR3 covers 16 residues. In nucleotides, the CDR3 is TGCGCCAGCAGTGAGTACAAGGGGCGCGCAATCAATGAGCAGTTCTTC. It specifies CASSEYKGRAINEQFF.

This clone has just a few counts. The gene calls are TRBV7-2 and TRBJ1-1, with a tentative D call TRBD1 (5 bases). CDR3 length: 14 amino acids. Germline V lookup: CDR1 SGHTA, CDR2 FQGNSA. Trimming left V 3 bases short and J 6 bases short, with 14 bases between. CDR3 in amino acids: CASSLPLGGAEAFF. The CDR3 nucleotides read TGTGCCAGCAGCTTGCCCCTCGGAGGGGCTGAAGCTTTCTTT.

This chain uses TRBV6-6 with TRBJ2-5; weak D call: TRBD1 (5 bases). The assigned J gene may be wrong: the sequence end matches TRBJ2-7 better. Germline CDR1 MNHNY, CDR2 SVGAGI (reference sequence). This CDR3 region has 16 residues. The CDR3 DNA follows: TGTGCCAGCAGCCGCACCGCGGCACAGGCTCTCTACGAGCAGTACTTC. Amino acid sequence: CASSRTAAQALYEQYF.

On this clone itself: The junction and the germline gene differ at one end; a read error may be behind it. The V gene is TRBV5-4, the J gene TRBJ2-2; D is perhaps TRBD1 (5 bases). This CDR3 has 19 residues. Germline CDR1 SGHNT, CDR2 YYREEE (reference sequence). CDR3 DNA: TGTGCCAGCAGCCAAGAGTGGGTCGGAAGCTCAGGGAACATCGGGGAGCTGTTTTTT. Translated, it gives CASSQEWVGSSGNIGELFF. The entire variable domain, with the rest obtained from reference TRBV5-4 and TRBJ2-2, is as follows: ETGVTQSPTHLIKTRGQQVTLRCSSQSGHNTVSWYQQALGQGPQFIFQYYREEENGRGNFPPRFSGLQFPNYSSELNVNALELDDSALYLCASSQEWVGSSGNIGELFFGEGSRLTVL.

In the case of this clone: One end of the junction fails to match germline, which may point to a read error. This chain connects TRBV5-4 to TRBJ2-7, with 14 bases lining up with TRBD2. Per germline, CDR1 SGHNT and CDR2 YYREEE (reference sequence). This CDR3 region has 19 residues. CDR3 loop: CASSFRLSRTSGGNYEQHF. The CDR3 nucleotides are TGTGCCAGCAGCTTCCGACTATCCCGGACTAGCGGGGGGAACTACGAGCAGCACTTC.

The genes are TRBV19 and TRBJ2-1; TRBD2 aligns across 9 bases. Germline V gene data show CDR1 as LNHDA and CDR2 as SQIVND (reference sequence). V was clipped by 4 bases and J by 4 bases; unmatched bases: 8. The CDR3 sequence is 16 residues long. The DNA for the CDR3 is TGTGCCAGTAGTACCAATTTAGCGGGAGCATACAATGAGCAGTTCTTC. It encodes CASSTNLAGAYNEQFF.

The DNA for the CDR3 is TGTGCCAGCACCTTGGGGGCCAGGCGGACTGAAGCTTTCTTT. This translates into CASTLGARRTEAFF. The chain recombines TRBV28 with TRBJ1-1; perhaps TRBD1 as D (6 bases). This CDR3 region has 14 residues. The V gene's germline CDR1 is MDHEN and CDR2 SYDVKM. Trimming shortened V by 7 bases and J by 5 bases, and 17 bases separated the two germline ends.